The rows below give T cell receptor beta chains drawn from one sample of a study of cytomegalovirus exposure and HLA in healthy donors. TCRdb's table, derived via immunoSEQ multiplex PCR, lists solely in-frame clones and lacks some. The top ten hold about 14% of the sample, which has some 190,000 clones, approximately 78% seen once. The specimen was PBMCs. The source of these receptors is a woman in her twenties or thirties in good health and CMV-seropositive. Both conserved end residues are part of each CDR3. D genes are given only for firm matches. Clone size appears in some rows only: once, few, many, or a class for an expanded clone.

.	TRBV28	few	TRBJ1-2	CASRTDRNYGYTF
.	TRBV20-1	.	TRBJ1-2	CSAREYDGYTF
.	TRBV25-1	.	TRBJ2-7	CASSEYDSSYEQYF
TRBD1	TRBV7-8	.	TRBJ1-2	CASSRGTGGLYGYTF
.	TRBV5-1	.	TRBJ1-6	CASSFRGSSYNSPLHF
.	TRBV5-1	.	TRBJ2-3	CASSLVGGSSTDTQYF
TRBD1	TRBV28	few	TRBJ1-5	CASSLSRGLGNQPQHF
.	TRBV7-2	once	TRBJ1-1	CASSPRGGGEAFF
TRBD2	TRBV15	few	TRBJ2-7	CATSRGGGLSGVYEQYF
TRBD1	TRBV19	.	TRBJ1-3	CASIGTGPPGNTIYF
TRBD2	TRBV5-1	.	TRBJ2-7	CASSSKTSGVSYEQYF
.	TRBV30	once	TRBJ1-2	CAWSVALQGAYGYTF
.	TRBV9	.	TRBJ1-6	CASSGDIGSPLHF
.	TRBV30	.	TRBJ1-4	CAWSVRGSAATNEKLFF
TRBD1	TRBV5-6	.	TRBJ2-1	CASSLGDSRNEQFF
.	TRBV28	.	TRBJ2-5	CASSPMAGTLSQIAKETQYF
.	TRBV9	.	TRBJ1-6	CASSEDRQINSPLHF